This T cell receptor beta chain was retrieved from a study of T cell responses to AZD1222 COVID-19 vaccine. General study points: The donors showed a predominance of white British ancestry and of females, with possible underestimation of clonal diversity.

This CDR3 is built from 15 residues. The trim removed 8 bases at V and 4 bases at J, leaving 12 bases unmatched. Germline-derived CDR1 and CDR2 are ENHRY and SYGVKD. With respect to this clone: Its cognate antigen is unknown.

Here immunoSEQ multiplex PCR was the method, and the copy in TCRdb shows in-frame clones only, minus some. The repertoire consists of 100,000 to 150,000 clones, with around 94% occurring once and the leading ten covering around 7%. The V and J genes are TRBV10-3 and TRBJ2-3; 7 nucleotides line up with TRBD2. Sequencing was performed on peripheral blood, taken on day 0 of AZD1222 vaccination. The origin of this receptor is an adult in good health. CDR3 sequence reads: CAIGWAGVGPDTQYF. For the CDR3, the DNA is TGTGCCATCGGGTGGGCGGGAGTAGGGCCAGATACGCAGTATTTT.